Sequencing of this TCR beta chain was carried out in a study of CD8+ T cells in alopecia areata (dated by TCRdb to the late 2010s). As for the study more broadly: Treated patients were enrolled in an open-label pilot trial of oral tofacitinib, 5 to 10 mg twice daily, for moderate-to-severe alopecia areata. Tofacitinib was administered for 6 to 18 months, and 6 months of follow-up off drug were then conducted to assess delayed response and recurrence. In both human patients and the C3H/HeJ mouse model, the study applied high-throughput TCRbeta sequencing to look at T cell clonal expansion in alopecia areata. Human TCRbeta sequencing covered scalp tissue and sorted CD4+ and CD8+ peripheral blood T cells from patchy and totalis/universalis alopecia areata patients and healthy controls. Tofacitinib-treated patients had biopsies at baseline and at 4 and 24 weeks of treatment, with a later scalp biopsy in several patients. Scalp clonality was compared among normal scalp (n=4), patchy alopecia areata scalp (n=8), and alopecia totalis/universalis scalp (n=8). The RNA source kit depended on sample type: the PAXgene miRNA kit for fixed scalp, the miRNeasy kit for PBMCs, and the RNeasy kit for mouse skin. TCRbeta CDR3 regions were amplified by immunoSEQ multiplex PCR with 35 Vbeta forward and 13 Jbeta reverse primers.

Libraries were made using the immunoSEQ multiplex PCR assay. RNA was extracted from all samples and reverse transcribed into cDNA as template for TCR sequencing. First-strand cDNA was synthesized using SuperScript III with a 2:1 mix of oligo-dT and random hexamers. Amplification bias was assessed with a synthetic immune receptor repertoire, and residual bias was removed computationally. Under the source paper's analysis protocol: Raw reads were preprocessed for error removal, and CDR3 was defined according to IMGT conventions as running from the conserved cysteine to phenylalanine. To get clonality, Shannon entropy was normalized by log2 of the number of productive unique TCRs and the result was subtracted from 1. Whether scalp clones were CD4 or CD8 was inferred by matching scalp TCRbeta sequences against CD4 and CD8 repertoires sorted from blood. TCRdb took this table from immuneACCESS and kept in-frame rearrangements with V and J called. Such tables lack part of the clones; where checked against another copy, unresolved V genes explain under half of the gap, and the rest is unexplained. V, J and clone size were drawn from that table, and D and trimming were deduced from the DNA. The sample table holds over 95,000 clones, of which 41% were seen once. The top ten hold 1% to 1.5% of the sample.

Study-level results and caveats: Unlike mouse skin, which is dominated by gammadelta T cells, normal human skin has resident alphabeta T cells that are also sequenced, and this complicates analysis of the scalp TCR repertoire. Shared TCR sequences between patients were less evident than in mice, which may be partly attributable to HLA diversity in the patient population. Higher clonality and more expanded CD8+ clones were observed in lesional scalp than in normal scalp, particularly in alopecia totalis/universalis, a finding suggestive of antigenic drive.

Lesional scalp punch biopsies and peripheral blood were obtained from alopecia areata patients. PBMCs were isolated by density centrifugation and stained for CD3, CD4 and CD8, and CD4+ and CD8+ T cells were sorted on a FACSAria. CDR1 and CDR2, per the germline V gene (reference sequence), are GTSNPN and SVGIG. The CDR3 contains 15 residues, cysteine and phenylalanine counted. The read is trimmed to its CDR3 DNA, 45 bases read in frame from base 1. Trimming takes 3 bases off V and 4 bases off J; junction bases not matched to a gene: 9. Worth noting for this clone: Its antigen has not been determined. No per-base quality is available; no much larger clone lies one base away.

Sequencing was performed on CD4+ T cells sorted from blood. The clonotype comes from a human donor with alopecia areata. The V and J genes are TRBV30 and TRBJ2-3; 8 of the junction bases match TRBD1. The CDR3 loop reads CAWRRQGPRADTQYF. The DNA is TGTGCCTGGAGACGACAGGGGCCCAGGGCAGATACGCAGTATTTT.